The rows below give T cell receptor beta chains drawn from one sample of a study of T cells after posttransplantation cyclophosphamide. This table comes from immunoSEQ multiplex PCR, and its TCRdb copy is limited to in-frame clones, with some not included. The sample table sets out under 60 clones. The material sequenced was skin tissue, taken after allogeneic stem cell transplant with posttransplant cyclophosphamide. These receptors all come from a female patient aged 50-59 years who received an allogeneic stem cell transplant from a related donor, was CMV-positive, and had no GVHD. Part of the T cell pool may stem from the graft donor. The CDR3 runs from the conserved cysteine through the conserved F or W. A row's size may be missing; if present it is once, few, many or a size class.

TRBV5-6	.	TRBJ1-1	CASSRQLNTEAFF
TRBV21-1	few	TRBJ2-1	CASRSVLATPSDNEQFF
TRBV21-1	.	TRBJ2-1	CASRSVLATPSDDEQFF
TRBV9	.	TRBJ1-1	CASSVSGGRMNTEAFF
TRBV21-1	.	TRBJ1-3	CASSDRIATHARNTIYF
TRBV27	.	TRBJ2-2	CASSSHGTGINTGELFF
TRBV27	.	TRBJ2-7	CASSPGTSGNEQYF
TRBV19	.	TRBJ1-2	CASSHDRAAYGYTF
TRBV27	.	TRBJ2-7	CASSLSRTAEQYF
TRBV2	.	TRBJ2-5	CAISDREGQETQYF
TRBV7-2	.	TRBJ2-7	CASSPGTVEQYF
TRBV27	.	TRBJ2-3	CASSLYGVTSGYTDTQYF
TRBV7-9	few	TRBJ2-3	CASSLTGGTQYF
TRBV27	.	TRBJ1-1	CASSVGTGPLHTEAFF
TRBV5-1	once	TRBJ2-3	CASSLEGRGLDTQYF
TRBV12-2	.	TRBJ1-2	CASRMLGAPRKTYGYTF
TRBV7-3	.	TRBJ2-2	CASSFDRVTGELFF